This T cell receptor (beta chain) was sequenced for a study of T cells after yellow fever vaccination. From the 5' RACE reads, TCRdb called clonotypes with MiXCR, one entry per CDR3 protein. Of approximately 550,000 distinct CDR3 sequences in the sample, approximately 15% were seen once. This receptor was identified in a man aged 25-40 years who received the YFV17D yellow fever vaccine. The starting material was PBMCs, obtained on the day of the yellow fever booster vaccination.

CDR3 DNA sequence: TGCGCCAGCAGTCAATCAAAAAGCGGGAGCACAGATACGCAGTATTTT. Its protein is CASSQSKSGSTDTQYF. The chain employs TRBV23-1 and TRBJ2-3; a weak D match, TRBD2 (6 bases). TRBV23-1 falls under the ORF class, with uncertain function. This CDR3 region has 16 residues. Trimming removed 0 bases from V and 0 bases from J, with 10 bases in between.